Presented here are 5 T cell receptor beta chains from one specimen sequenced in a study of blood T cell repertoires in COVID-19. Sequencing used immunoSEQ multiplex PCR; TCRdb keeps in-frame clones, though not all of them. The sample holds under 400,000 clones, 88% seen once. Sequenced input: PBMCs or T cells enriched from blood (not recorded which). The receptor source for this set is a woman aged 30 to 39 who had been exposed to COVID-19.

This clone was seen only once. The rearrangement joins TRBV19 to TRBJ2-5, with 15 bases identical to TRBD2. V was clipped by 3 bases and J by 6 bases; unmatched bases: 5. The CDR3 has 16 amino acids. Germline V gene data show CDR1 as LNHDA and CDR2 as SQIVND (reference sequence). The CDR3 region is CASSIGLAGGWQTQYF. CDR3 DNA sequence: TGTGCCAGTAGTATCGGACTAGCGGGAGGGTGGCAGACCCAGTACTTC. Drawing the rest from reference TRBV19 and TRBJ2-5, the complete variable domain is DGGITQSPKYLFRKEGQNVTLSCEQNLNHDAMYWYRQDPGQGLRLIYYSQIVNDFQKGDIAEGYSVSREKKESFPLTVTSAQKNPTAFYLCASSIGLAGGWQTQYFGPGTRLLVL.

This chain joins TRBV5-1 and TRBJ2-5, with TRBD2 matching over 10 bases. The germline CDR1 and CDR2 sequences are SGHRS and YFSETQ. Trimming at V came to 4 bases and at J to 3 bases, leaving 6 bases not matched to a gene. The CDR3 loop spans 15 amino acids. The CDR3 here is CASSPPGLAKETQYF. In DNA form, the CDR3 reads TGCGCCAGCAGCCCGCCGGGACTAGCGAAAGAGACCCAGTACTTC.

The V gene is TRBV5-1, the J gene TRBJ1-4, with 8 bases lining up with TRBD1. Germline CDR1 SGHRS, CDR2 YFSETQ. V gave up 2 bases and J gave up 10 bases; unmatched junction bases: 13. This CDR3 contains 16 residues. The CDR3 region has the DNA TGCGCCAGCAGCTTCTTCGCCGGACAGGGAGGTCGAAAACTGTTTTTT. Its protein is CASSFFAGQGGRKLFF.

The chain's CDR3 is CASRDRGLQGQFF. CDR3 DNA: TGTGCCAGCCGGGACAGGGGGCTCCAGGGGCAGTTCTTC. The chain has TRBV11-3 and TRBJ2-1; 12 bases fit TRBD1. J gave up 12 bases and V 8 bases, and 8 bases lay outside the gene matches. This CDR3 has 13 amino acids. Germline V gene lookup returns CDR1 SGHNT and CDR2 YENEEA. The full variable domain, rest sourced from reference TRBV11-3 and TRBJ2-1, is EAGVVQSPRYKIIEKKQPVAFWCNPISGHNTLYWYLQNLGQGPELLIRYENEEAVDDSQLPKDRFSAERLKGVDSTLKIQPAELGDSAVYLCASRDRGLQGQFFGPGTRLTVL.

This sequence joins TRBV7-9 and TRBJ2-1, with 12 bases matching TRBD2. From germline, CDR1 is SEHNR and CDR2 FQNEAQ (reference sequence). This CDR3 is 16 amino acids long. V was pared by 6 bases and J by 8 bases, with 11 bases of the junction left unmatched. CDR3 loop: CASRSSSGRAPDEQFF. Written as DNA, the CDR3 is TGTGCCAGCAGGTCCTCTAGCGGGAGGGCCCCGGATGAGCAGTTCTTC.